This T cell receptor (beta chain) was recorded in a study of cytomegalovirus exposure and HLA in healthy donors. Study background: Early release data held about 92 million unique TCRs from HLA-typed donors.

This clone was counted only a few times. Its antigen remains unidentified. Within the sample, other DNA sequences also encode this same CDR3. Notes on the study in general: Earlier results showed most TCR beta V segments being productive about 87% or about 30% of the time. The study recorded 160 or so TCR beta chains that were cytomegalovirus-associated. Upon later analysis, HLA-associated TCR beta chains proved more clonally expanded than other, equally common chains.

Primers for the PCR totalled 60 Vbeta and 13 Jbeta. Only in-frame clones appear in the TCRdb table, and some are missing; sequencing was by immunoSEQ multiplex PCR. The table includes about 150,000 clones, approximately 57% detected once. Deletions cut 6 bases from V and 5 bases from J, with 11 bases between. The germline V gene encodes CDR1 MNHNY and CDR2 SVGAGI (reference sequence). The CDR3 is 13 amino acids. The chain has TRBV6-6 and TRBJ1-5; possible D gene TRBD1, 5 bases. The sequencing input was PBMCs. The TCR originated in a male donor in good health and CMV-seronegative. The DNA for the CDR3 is TGTGCCAGCAGCTCTGAAGGGGATCAGCCCCAGCATTTT. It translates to CASSSEGDQPQHF.